The rows below give T cell receptor beta chains drawn from one sample of a study of blood T cell repertoires in COVID-19. Assay: immunoSEQ multiplex PCR; the TCRdb copy retains only in-frame clones and omits some. Counted here are 200,000 to 250,000 clones, 90% occurring once; the ten biggest clones make up about 16%. Material for sequencing was PBMCs or T cells enriched from blood (not recorded which). The receptors shown here come from a man younger than 45 who had been exposed to COVID-19. CDR3s include the opening cysteine and the closing phenylalanine or tryptophan. A D gene is named only where the DNA matches it firmly. For some rows the clone size is stated as once, few or many, or as a class when expanded; others skip it.

clone_size: NA; j_call: TRBJ2-7; d_call: NA; v_call: TRBV4-3; cdr3_aa: CASSQDLGNYYEQYF; cdr3_nt: TGCGCCAGCAGCCAAGATCTTGGCAATTACTACGAGCAGTACTTC
clone_size: once; j_call: TRBJ1-4; d_call: TRBD1; v_call: TRBV10-3; cdr3_aa: CAISTDRGRNEKLFF; cdr3_nt: TGTGCCATCAGTACGGACAGGGGGCGGAATGAAAAACTGTTTTTT
clone_size: NA; j_call: TRBJ1-1; d_call: TRBD1; v_call: TRBV11-2; cdr3_aa: CASSLDRGATEAFF; cdr3_nt: TGTGCCAGCAGCTTGGACAGGGGGGCCACTGAAGCTTTCTTT
clone_size: NA; j_call: TRBJ2-1; d_call: TRBD2; v_call: TRBV11-2; cdr3_aa: CASSLRLAGVDEQFF; cdr3_nt: TGTGCCAGCAGCTTAAGACTAGCGGGGGTCGATGAGCAGTTCTTC
clone_size: NA; j_call: TRBJ2-5; d_call: NA; v_call: TRBV2; cdr3_aa: CASSGKGGVQETQYF; cdr3_nt: TGTGCCAGCAGTGGCAAGGGGGGGGTCCAAGAGACCCAGTACTTC
clone_size: NA; j_call: TRBJ2-5; d_call: TRBD2; v_call: TRBV4-3; cdr3_aa: CASSQFLAGGPEETQYF; cdr3_nt: TGCGCCAGCAGCCAATTCCTAGCGGGGGGGCCTGAAGAGACCCAGTACTTC
clone_size: NA; j_call: TRBJ2-3; d_call: TRBD2; v_call: TRBV9; cdr3_aa: CASSIGGDSTDTQYF; cdr3_nt: TGTGCCAGCAGTATCGGGGGGGATAGCACAGATACGCAGTATTTT
clone_size: NA; j_call: TRBJ1-5; d_call: TRBD1; v_call: TRBV10-2; cdr3_aa: CASKGQYNQPQHF; cdr3_nt: TGCGCCAGCAAGGGACAGTACAATCAGCCCCAGCATTTT
clone_size: NA; j_call: TRBJ1-2; d_call: NA; v_call: TRBV27; cdr3_aa: CASSLYSGARANYGYTF; cdr3_nt: TGTGCCAGCAGTTTATATTCAGGGGCGCGGGCCAATTATGGCTACACCTTC
clone_size: once; j_call: TRBJ2-1; d_call: TRBD1; v_call: TRBV27; cdr3_aa: CASTETGVGGYNEQFF; cdr3_nt: TGTGCCAGCACAGAGACAGGGGTGGGGGGTTACAATGAGCAGTTCTTC
clone_size: NA; j_call: TRBJ2-2; d_call: TRBD2; v_call: TRBV6-6; cdr3_aa: CASLSGGAVTGELFF; cdr3_nt: TGTGCCAGCCTTAGCGGGGGGGCGGTCACCGGGGAGCTGTTTTTT
clone_size: NA; j_call: TRBJ1-1; d_call: TRBD1; v_call: TRBV19; cdr3_aa: CASSATGGNTEAFF; cdr3_nt: TGTGCCAGTAGTGCGACAGGGGGCAACACTGAAGCTTTCTTT
clone_size: few; j_call: TRBJ1-6; d_call: TRBD1; v_call: TRBV30; cdr3_aa: CAWNPGTEDSPLHF; cdr3_nt: TGTGCCTGGAACCCCGGGACAGAAGATTCACCCCTCCACTTT
clone_size: NA; j_call: TRBJ2-7; d_call: NA; v_call: TRBV27; cdr3_aa: CASSLKFQGGEQYF; cdr3_nt: TGTGCCAGCAGTTTAAAATTCCAGGGGGGCGAGCAGTACTTC
clone_size: NA; j_call: TRBJ1-2; d_call: NA; v_call: TRBV7-9; cdr3_aa: CASSSLGGVGYTF; cdr3_nt: TGTGCCAGCAGCTCACTCGGGGGTGTTGGCTACACCTTC
clone_size: NA; j_call: TRBJ2-3; d_call: NA; v_call: TRBV18; cdr3_aa: CASSPRVLNTDTQYF; cdr3_nt: TGTGCCAGCTCACCTCGGGTTTTGAACACAGATACGCAGTATTTT
clone_size: NA; j_call: TRBJ1-4; d_call: NA; v_call: TRBV5-6; cdr3_aa: CASSPGHRGWANEKLFF; cdr3_nt: TGTGCCAGCAGCCCCGGGCACCGGGGTTGGGCTAATGAAAAACTGTTTTTT
clone_size: NA; j_call: TRBJ1-3; d_call: NA; v_call: TRBV13; cdr3_aa: CASSFFASSGNTIYF; cdr3_nt: TGTGCCAGCAGCTTTTTCGCTAGCTCTGGAAACACCATATATTTT
clone_size: NA; j_call: TRBJ1-2; d_call: NA; v_call: TRBV5-6; cdr3_aa: CASSAGRIFGYTF; cdr3_nt: TGTGCCAGCAGTGCAGGGCGTATATTTGGCTACACCTTC
clone_size: few; j_call: TRBJ2-1; d_call: NA; v_call: TRBV11-2; cdr3_aa: CASATPQFNEQFF; cdr3_nt: TGTGCCAGCGCGACACCGCAATTCAATGAGCAGTTCTTC
clone_size: NA; j_call: TRBJ2-7; d_call: NA; v_call: TRBV7-9; cdr3_aa: CASSPPQGGGGIREQYF; cdr3_nt: TGTGCCAGCAGCCCACCCCAGGGGGGCGGAGGGATACGAGAGCAGTACTTC
clone_size: NA; j_call: TRBJ1-5; d_call: NA; v_call: TRBV7-9; cdr3_aa: CASSSTNQPQHF; cdr3_nt: TGTGCCAGCAGCTCGACTAATCAGCCCCAGCATTTT
clone_size: NA; j_call: TRBJ2-5; d_call: TRBD2; v_call: TRBV6-4; cdr3_aa: CATTGGDQETQYF; cdr3_nt: TGTGCCACCACGGGGGGGGACCAAGAGACCCAGTACTTC
clone_size: once; j_call: TRBJ1-3; d_call: NA; v_call: TRBV12-3/TRBV12-4; cdr3_aa: CASSPTAGNTIYF; cdr3_nt: TGTGCCAGCAGTCCGACAGCCGGAAACACCATATATTTT
clone_size: NA; j_call: TRBJ2-5; d_call: NA; v_call: TRBV29-1; cdr3_aa: CSVGTRETQYF; cdr3_nt: TGCAGCGTTGGAACGCGAGAGACCCAGTACTTC
clone_size: once; j_call: TRBJ1-2; d_call: TRBD1; v_call: TRBV3-1/TRBV3-2; cdr3_aa: CASSLTGGYGYTF; cdr3_nt: TGTGCCAGCAGCCTTACAGGGGGTTATGGCTACACCTTC
clone_size: NA; j_call: TRBJ1-2; d_call: TRBD1; v_call: TRBV3-1/TRBV3-2; cdr3_aa: CASSQESGQADGYTF; cdr3_nt: TGTGCCAGCAGCCAAGAATCGGGACAGGCGGATGGCTACACCTTC
clone_size: few; j_call: TRBJ2-2; d_call: TRBD2; v_call: TRBV7-6; cdr3_aa: CASSSELAGGSRGTGELFF; cdr3_nt: TGTGCCAGCAGCTCCGAGCTAGCGGGGGGCAGCCGCGGCACCGGGGAGCTGTTTTTT
clone_size: NA; j_call: TRBJ1-2; d_call: NA; v_call: TRBV6-2/TRBV6-3; cdr3_aa: CASSQGGGYTF; cdr3_nt: TGTGCCAGCAGTCAGGGAGGCGGCTACACCTTC
clone_size: NA; j_call: TRBJ1-6; d_call: NA; v_call: TRBV23-1; cdr3_aa: CASSQSLRRGSLHF; cdr3_nt: TGCGCCAGCAGTCAATCGTTGAGGAGAGGATCCCTCCACTTT
clone_size: NA; j_call: TRBJ1-5; d_call: NA; v_call: TRBV21-1; cdr3_aa: CASSKARGWRPRGNQPQHF; cdr3_nt: TGTGCCAGCAGCAAAGCGCGGGGTTGGAGGCCCCGGGGCAATCAGCCCCAGCATTTT
clone_size: NA; j_call: TRBJ2-7; d_call: NA; v_call: TRBV5-4; cdr3_aa: CASSIPTGNNEQYF; cdr3_nt: TGTGCCAGCAGCATACCAACAGGGAACAACGAGCAGTACTTC
clone_size: NA; j_call: TRBJ2-5; d_call: TRBD1; v_call: TRBV2; cdr3_aa: CASTELRPGGQETQYF; cdr3_nt: TGTGCCAGCACCGAACTGCGTCCAGGGGGCCAAGAGACCCAGTACTTC
clone_size: once; j_call: TRBJ1-6; d_call: TRBD1; v_call: TRBV5-4; cdr3_aa: CASSPGTGKNSPLHF; cdr3_nt: TGTGCCAGCAGCCCTGGGACAGGGAAAAATTCACCCCTCCACTTT
clone_size: NA; j_call: TRBJ2-3; d_call: TRBD2; v_call: TRBV24-1; cdr3_aa: CATSDFGGGRLSTDTQYF; cdr3_nt: TGTGCCACCAGTGATTTTGGCGGGGGGCGCCTTAGCACAGATACGCAGTATTTT
clone_size: NA; j_call: TRBJ1-6; d_call: NA; v_call: TRBV3-1/TRBV3-2; cdr3_aa: CASSQGARYSPLHF; cdr3_nt: TGTGCCAGCAGCCAAGGCGCTCGGTATTCACCCCTCCACTTT
clone_size: NA; j_call: TRBJ2-3; d_call: TRBD2; v_call: TRBV7-2; cdr3_aa: CASSSRLAGTDTQYF; cdr3_nt: TGTGCCAGCAGCTCCCGACTAGCGGGCACAGATACGCAGTATTTT
clone_size: NA; j_call: TRBJ2-1; d_call: NA; v_call: TRBV3-1/TRBV3-2; cdr3_aa: CASSQDFGGQGFYNEQFF; cdr3_nt: TGTGCCAGCAGCCAAGACTTTGGGGGACAAGGGTTTTACAATGAGCAGTTCTTC
clone_size: NA; j_call: TRBJ2-2; d_call: NA; v_call: TRBV5-1; cdr3_aa: CASSYNRDTGELFF; cdr3_nt: TGCGCCAGCAGCTATAACAGGGACACCGGGGAGCTGTTTTTT
clone_size: NA; j_call: TRBJ2-7; d_call: NA; v_call: TRBV5-1; cdr3_aa: CASSLANSQTTYEQYF; cdr3_nt: TGCGCCAGCAGCTTGGCCAATTCACAGACCACCTACGAGCAGTACTTC
clone_size: NA; j_call: TRBJ1-6; d_call: TRBD1; v_call: TRBV5-4; cdr3_aa: CASSLQGAYNSPLHF; cdr3_nt: TGTGCCAGCAGCTTACAGGGGGCCTACAATTCACCCCTCCACTTT
clone_size: NA; j_call: TRBJ2-6; d_call: NA; v_call: TRBV12-5; cdr3_aa: CASAATGSIKLAGANVLTF; cdr3_nt: TGTGCTAGCGCAGCAACAGGGAGTATTAAGCTTGCTGGGGCCAACGTCCTGACTTTC
clone_size: once; j_call: TRBJ2-3; d_call: TRBD1; v_call: TRBV5-5; cdr3_aa: CASSSTPDRVSTDTQYF; cdr3_nt: TGTGCCAGCAGCTCCACTCCCGACAGGGTTAGCACAGATACGCAGTATTTT
clone_size: NA; j_call: TRBJ2-4; d_call: NA; v_call: TRBV6-6; cdr3_aa: CASSMTDLAKNIQYF; cdr3_nt: TGTGCCAGCAGTATGACAGATCTAGCCAAAAACATTCAGTACTTC
clone_size: NA; j_call: TRBJ2-2; d_call: NA; v_call: TRBV29-1; cdr3_aa: CSVSQLSGGGELFF; cdr3_nt: TGCAGCGTTTCCCAACTTTCCGGGGGCGGGGAGCTGTTTTTT
clone_size: NA; j_call: TRBJ1-6; d_call: NA; v_call: TRBV2; cdr3_aa: CASRLAVTSSPLHF; cdr3_nt: TGTGCCAGTCGTCTAGCGGTTACGAGCTCACCCCTCCACTTT
clone_size: NA; j_call: TRBJ1-6; d_call: NA; v_call: TRBV13; cdr3_aa: CASSLGQNSPLHF; cdr3_nt: TGTGCCAGCAGCTTAGGCCAGAATTCACCCCTCCACTTT